Listed below are T cell receptor beta chains from one sample, sequenced in a study of early T cells in non-severe SARS-CoV-2 infection. Via MiXCR, TCRdb re-called the 5' RACE reads, giving one row per CDR3 protein. The sample carries around 37,000 distinct CDR3 sequences, approximately 10% recorded once. The sample consisted of whole blood. The receptors stem from an adult who was a healthcare worker with PCR-confirmed SARS-CoV-2 infection or an uninfected control (not recorded which). CDR3s include the opening cysteine and the closing phenylalanine or tryptophan. The D gene is left open where the match is weak. Expanded clones are given a class, and other clones once, few, many or no size at all.

TRBV11-2	many	-	TRBJ1-5	CASSPQGLPSNQPQHF	TGTGCCAGCAGCCCGCAAGGGCTTCCTAGCAATCAGCCCCAGCATTTT
TRBV7-3	few	-	TRBJ2-7	CASSPQGGAYEQYF	TGTGCCAGCAGCCCCCAGGGAGGTGCCTACGAGCAGTACTTC
TRBV6-5	-	TRBD2	TRBJ2-3	CASRGELAGVSDTQYF	TGTGCCAGCAGAGGGGAACTAGCGGGGGTTTCTGATACGCAGTATTTT
TRBV7-2	many	TRBD2	TRBJ2-3	CASSLVGASGGTDTQYF	TGTGCCAGCAGCTTAGTTGGGGCTAGCGGGGGGACAGATACGCAGTATTTT
TRBV29-1	few	-	TRBJ2-7	CSVFQGRFEQYF	TGCAGCGTTTTCCAGGGGCGATTCGAGCAGTACTTC
TRBV5-1	-	-	TRBJ1-1	CASSLGGSSLNTEAFF	TGCGCCAGCAGCTTGGGAGGGTCAAGTTTGAACACTGAAGCTTTCTTT
TRBV20-1	many	-	TRBJ1-1	CSASRFNTEAFF	TGCAGTGCTAGTCGGTTCAACACTGAAGCTTTCTTT
TRBV3-1	few	-	TRBJ2-1	CASSQRRAYNEQFF	TGTGCCAGCAGCCAGCGACGGGCCTACAATGAGCAGTTCTTC
TRBV29-1	-	TRBD1	TRBJ2-7	CSAGTDYEQYF	TGCAGCGCCGGGACAGACTACGAGCAGTACTTC
TRBV28	many	-	TRBJ2-2	CALTLSTGELFF	TGTGCCCTAACTCTTTCCACCGGGGAGCTGTTTTTT
TRBV6-2/TRBV6-3	many	-	TRBJ2-7	CASSPRQVAYEQYF	TGTGCCAGCAGTCCCCGACAGGTAGCCTACGAGCAGTACTTC
TRBV19	-	-	TRBJ2-7	CASSIPESYEQYF	TGTGCCAGTAGTATACCAGAGTCCTACGAGCAGTACTTC